This T cell receptor (beta chain) comes out of a study of vaccination and CD4 T cells after COVID-19. Looking at the study overall: Every participant was given two doses of BNT162b2 or mRNA-1273 vaccine.

Trimming removed 5 bases from V and 3 bases from J; junction bases left unmatched: 16. The CDR3 covers 18 residues. Germline CDR1 reads LNHDA; CDR2 reads SQIVND (reference sequence). This sample's treatment: approximately nine-day PBMC culture with coronavirus spike peptide pools or control peptides (ViraFEST assay). With respect to this clonotype: Its antigen is as yet unknown.

An Oncomine TCR Beta short-read assay was used to sequence the DNA from cultured CD4+ T cells. TCRdb reprocessed the PCR reads with MiXCR, giving one entry per CDR3 protein. The sample includes about 20,000 distinct CDR3 sequences, approximately 50% of them seen just once. The J gene is TRBJ1-2, the V gene TRBV19; 9 bases agree with TRBD1. The sequenced material came from CD4+ T cells from blood, cultured in vitro. The TCR sequence derives from a human donor who had recovered from COVID-19. The CDR3 spells CASSSGPGTGLQDYGYTF. The CDR3 region has the DNA TGTGCCAGTAGTTCAGGGCCCGGGACAGGGCTCCAGGACTATGGCTACACCTTC.